The clone carrying this T cell receptor (beta chain) was picked up one time. Its antigen is not known. Germline CDR1 LNHNV, CDR2 YYDKDF (reference sequence). The CDR3 length is 13 residues. The germline V and J ends were trimmed by 5 bases and 4 bases, with 11 bases remaining between them. The sample comes from a study of cytomegalovirus exposure and HLA in healthy donors. Study background: Clustering assigned 70% to 85% of the approximately 400 genotyped donors to the Caucasian-associated ancestry cluster. Study conclusions and caveats: Only CMV serostatus was available as immune exposure information. Follow-up analysis later connected one missense variant in DCLRE1C with trimming of TCR beta V- and J-genes.

The PCR had 60 Vbeta and 13 Jbeta primers. Sequencing was performed with immunoSEQ multiplex PCR; in TCRdb, only in-frame clones are kept and a portion is missing. The top ten clones hold approximately 3.8% of a sample with 100,000 to 150,000 clones, approximately 79% of them seen once. The sequence came from a man aged 30 to 39 in good health and CMV-seronegative. The sequencing input was PBMCs. The chain is built from TRBV15 and TRBJ1-1, with TRBD1 as a possible D gene (6 bases). In DNA form, the CDR3 reads TGTGCCACCAGCGGTACAGGGATCACTGAAGCTTTCTTT. It encodes CATSGTGITEAFF.